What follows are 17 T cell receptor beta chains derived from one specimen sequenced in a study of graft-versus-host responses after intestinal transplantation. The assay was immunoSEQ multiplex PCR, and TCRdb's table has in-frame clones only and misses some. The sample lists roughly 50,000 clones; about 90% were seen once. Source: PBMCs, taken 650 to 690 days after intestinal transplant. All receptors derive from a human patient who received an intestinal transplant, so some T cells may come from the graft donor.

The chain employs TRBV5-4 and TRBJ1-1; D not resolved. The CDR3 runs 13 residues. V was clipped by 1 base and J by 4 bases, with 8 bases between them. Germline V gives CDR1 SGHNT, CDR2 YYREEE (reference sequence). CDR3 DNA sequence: TGTGCCAGCAGCTTGACAGCATCCACTGAAGCTTTCTTT. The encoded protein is CASSLTASTEAFF.

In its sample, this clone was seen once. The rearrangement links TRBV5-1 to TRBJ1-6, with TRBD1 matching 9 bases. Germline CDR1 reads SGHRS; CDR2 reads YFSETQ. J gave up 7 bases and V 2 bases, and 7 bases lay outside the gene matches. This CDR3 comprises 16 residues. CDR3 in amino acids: CASSFRTGAENSPLHF. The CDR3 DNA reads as TGCGCCAGCAGCTTCCGGACAGGGGCGGAAAATTCACCCCTCCACTTT.

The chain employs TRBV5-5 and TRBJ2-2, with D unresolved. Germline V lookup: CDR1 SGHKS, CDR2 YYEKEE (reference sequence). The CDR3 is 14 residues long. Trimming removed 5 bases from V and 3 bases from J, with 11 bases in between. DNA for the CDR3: TGTGCCAGCAGACCGACGGTTGACACCGGGGAGCTGTTTTTT. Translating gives CASRPTVDTGELFF.

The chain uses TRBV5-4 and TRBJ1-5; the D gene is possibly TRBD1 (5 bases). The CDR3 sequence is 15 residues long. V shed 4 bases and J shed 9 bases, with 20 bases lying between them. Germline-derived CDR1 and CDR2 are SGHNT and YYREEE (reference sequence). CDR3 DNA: TGTGCCAGCAGCCAAGAGGCAGTTCTTGGGGGGCCCCAGCATTTT. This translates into CASSQEAVLGGPQHF.

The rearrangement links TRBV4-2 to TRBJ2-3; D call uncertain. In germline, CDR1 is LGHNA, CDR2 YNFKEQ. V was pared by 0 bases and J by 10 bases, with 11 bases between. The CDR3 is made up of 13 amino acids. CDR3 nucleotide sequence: TGTGCCAGCAGCCAAGATTCGAACAGTCCGCAGTATTTT. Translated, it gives CASSQDSNSPQYF.

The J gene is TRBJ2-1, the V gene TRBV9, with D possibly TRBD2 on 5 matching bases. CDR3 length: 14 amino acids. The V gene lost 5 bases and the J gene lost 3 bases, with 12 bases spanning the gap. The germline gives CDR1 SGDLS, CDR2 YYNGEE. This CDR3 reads CASSARVGYNEQFF. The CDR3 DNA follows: TGTGCCAGCAGTGCGCGGGTGGGCTACAATGAGCAGTTCTTC.

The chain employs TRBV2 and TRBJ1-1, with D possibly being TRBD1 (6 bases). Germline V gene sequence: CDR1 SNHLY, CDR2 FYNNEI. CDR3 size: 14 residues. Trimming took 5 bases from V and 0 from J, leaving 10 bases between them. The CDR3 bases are TGTGCCAGCAGTAGGGACACTATGAACACTGAAGCTTTCTTT. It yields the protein CASSRDTMNTEAFF. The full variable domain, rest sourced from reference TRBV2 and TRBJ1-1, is EPEVTQTPSHQVTQMGQEVILRCVPISNHLYFYWYRQILGQKVEFLVSFYNNEISEKSEIFDDQFSVERPDGSNFTLKIRSTKLEDSAMYFCASSRDTMNTEAFFGQGTRLTVV.

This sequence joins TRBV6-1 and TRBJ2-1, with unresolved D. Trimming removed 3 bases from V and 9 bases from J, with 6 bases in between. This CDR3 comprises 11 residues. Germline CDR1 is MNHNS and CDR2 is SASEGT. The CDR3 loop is CASSDVSEQFF. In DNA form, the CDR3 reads TGTGCCAGCAGTGACGTGAGTGAGCAGTTCTTC.

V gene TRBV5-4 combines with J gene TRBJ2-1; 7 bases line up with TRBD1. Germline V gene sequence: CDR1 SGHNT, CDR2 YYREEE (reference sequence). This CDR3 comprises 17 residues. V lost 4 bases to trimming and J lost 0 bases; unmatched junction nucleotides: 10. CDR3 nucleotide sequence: TGTGCCAGCAGCCAATCTACAGGGGTCAGCTCCTACAATGAGCAGTTCTTC. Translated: CASSQSTGVSSYNEQFF.

The CDR3 bases are TGTGCCAGCAGCCGGGGGAGCAACTACGAGCAGTACTTC. Translated, it gives CASSRGSNYEQYF. The chain couples TRBV21-1 to TRBJ2-5; the D call of TRBD2 is as the table states it, not checked on the DNA. The last part of the DNA fits TRBJ2-7 better; the J call may be wrong. TRBV21-1 is designated a pseudogene. The CDR3 has 13 amino acids.

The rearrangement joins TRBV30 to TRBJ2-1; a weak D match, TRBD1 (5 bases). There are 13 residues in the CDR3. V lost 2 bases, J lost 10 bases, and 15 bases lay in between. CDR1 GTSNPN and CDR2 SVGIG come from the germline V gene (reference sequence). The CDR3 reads CAWSRLLGPEQFF. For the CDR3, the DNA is TGTGCCTGGAGTCGGCTATTGGGGCCCGAGCAGTTCTTC.

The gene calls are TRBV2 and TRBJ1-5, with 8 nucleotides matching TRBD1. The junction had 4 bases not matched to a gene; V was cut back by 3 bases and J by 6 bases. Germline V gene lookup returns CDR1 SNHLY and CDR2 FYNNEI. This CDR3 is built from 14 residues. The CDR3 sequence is CASSDITGGQPQHF. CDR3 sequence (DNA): TGTGCCAGCAGTGATATCACAGGGGGTCAGCCCCAGCATTTT.

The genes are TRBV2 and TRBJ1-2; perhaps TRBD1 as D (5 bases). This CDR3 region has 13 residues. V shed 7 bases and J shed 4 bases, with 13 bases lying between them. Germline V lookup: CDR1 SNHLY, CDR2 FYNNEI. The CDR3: CASKGIKVYGYTF. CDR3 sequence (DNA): TGTGCCAGCAAGGGGATTAAGGTCTATGGCTACACCTTC.

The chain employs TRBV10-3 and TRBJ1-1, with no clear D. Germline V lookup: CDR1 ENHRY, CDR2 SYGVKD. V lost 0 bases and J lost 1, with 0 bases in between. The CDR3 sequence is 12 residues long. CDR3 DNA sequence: TGTGCCATCAGTGAGTCGAACACTGAAGCTTTCTTT. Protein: CAISESNTEAFF.

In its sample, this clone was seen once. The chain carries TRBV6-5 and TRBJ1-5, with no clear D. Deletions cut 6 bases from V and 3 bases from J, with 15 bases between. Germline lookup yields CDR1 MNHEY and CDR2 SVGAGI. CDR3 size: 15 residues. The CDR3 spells CASRKMAATNQPQHF. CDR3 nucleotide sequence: TGTGCCAGCAGGAAAATGGCGGCCACCAATCAGCCCCAGCATTTT.

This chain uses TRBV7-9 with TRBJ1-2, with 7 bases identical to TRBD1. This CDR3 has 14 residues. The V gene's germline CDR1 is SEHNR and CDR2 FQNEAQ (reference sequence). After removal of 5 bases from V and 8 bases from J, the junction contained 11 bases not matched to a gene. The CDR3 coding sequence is TGTGCCAGCAGCCCCGCCGGACAGGAGGTGGGCTACACCTTC. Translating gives CASSPAGQEVGYTF. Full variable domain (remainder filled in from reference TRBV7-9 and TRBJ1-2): DTGVSQNPRHKITKRGQNVTFRCDPISEHNRLYWYRQTLGQGPEFLTYFQNEAQLEKSRLLSDRFSAERPKGSFSTLEIQRTEQGDSAMYLCASSPAGQEVGYTFGSGTRLTVV.

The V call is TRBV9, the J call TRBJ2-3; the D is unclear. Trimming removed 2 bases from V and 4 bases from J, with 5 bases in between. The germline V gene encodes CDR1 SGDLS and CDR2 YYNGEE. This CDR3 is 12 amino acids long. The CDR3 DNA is TGTGCCAGCAGCGTCAGCCCAGATACGCAGTATTTT. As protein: CASSVSPDTQYF.